This T cell receptor (beta chain) derives from a study of blood T cell repertoires in COVID-19. Study-wide context: Acute and convalescent COVID-19 specimens originated in the United States, Italy and Spain. The analysed material was cDNA or gDNA that came from T cells, B-cell-depleted T cells, or PBMCs.

Original analysis: Amplification of reference gene primers was used by the study to estimate nucleated cell counts. Using immunoSEQ multiplex PCR, the repertoire was profiled, and TCRdb retains in-frame clones only, with some absent. V and J calls and clone size are as listed in that table; D and trimming were resolved from the DNA. The repertoire has about 73,000 clones, 83% of them found once; the top ten carry roughly 5.6%. CDR3 size: 13 residues. V was clipped by 2 bases and J by 4 bases, with 8 bases between them. This TCR came from a man aged 45 to 65 with active COVID-19. The sequenced sample was peripheral blood. The chain joins TRBV12-3 or TRBV12-4 to TRBJ1-2; D remains unclear. In nucleotides, the CDR3 is TGTGCCAGCAGTTTACAGGTCTTCTATGGCTACACCTTC. As protein: CASSLQVFYGYTF.